These T cell receptor beta chains were read from a single sample in a study of blood T cell repertoires in COVID-19. Sequencing was performed with immunoSEQ multiplex PCR; in TCRdb, only in-frame clones are kept and a portion is missing. There are about 270,000 clones in the sample; 65% to 90% occur only once, and 10% to 15% lies in the top ten. Input material: peripheral blood. The receptors come from a human donor in a cohort sampled during active COVID-19. Each CDR3 is given with its conserved first and last residue. The D gene is left open where the match is weak. Size is omitted from some rows. Given values are once, few, many or a class for expanded clones.

V gene: TRBV4-1; D gene: TRBD1; clone size: -; J gene: TRBJ1-6; CDR3 protein: CASRKTGNNSPLHF; CDR3 DNA: TGCGCCAGCAGGAAGACAGGGAATAATTCACCCCTCCACTTT
V gene: TRBV7-2; D gene: -; clone size: -; J gene: TRBJ2-3; CDR3 protein: CASSPRRGNTDTQYF; CDR3 DNA: TGTGCCAGCAGCCCCCGTCGAGGTAACACAGATACGCAGTATTTT
V gene: TRBV28; D gene: TRBD1; clone size: -; J gene: TRBJ1-2; CDR3 protein: CASSSGQGAFSGYTF; CDR3 DNA: TGTGCCAGCAGTTCGGGACAGGGGGCTTTCAGTGGCTACACCTTC
V gene: TRBV30; D gene: -; clone size: -; J gene: TRBJ1-2; CDR3 protein: CAWSRGLSYGYTF; CDR3 DNA: TGTGCCTGGTCGCGAGGGTTGAGCTATGGCTACACCTTC
V gene: TRBV5-1; D gene: TRBD1; clone size: -; J gene: TRBJ1-2; CDR3 protein: CASSPGQGTAGYTF; CDR3 DNA: TGCGCCAGCAGCCCTGGACAGGGAACCGCTGGCTACACCTTC
V gene: TRBV25-1; D gene: TRBD1; clone size: -; J gene: TRBJ1-1; CDR3 protein: CASSSRQGLVGMNTEAFF; CDR3 DNA: TGTGCCAGCAGTTCACGACAGGGGTTGGTAGGGATGAACACTGAAGCTTTCTTT
V gene: TRBV12-5; D gene: TRBD1; clone size: -; J gene: TRBJ2-7; CDR3 protein: CASGSPGQGSYEQYF; CDR3 DNA: TGTGCTAGTGGTTCCCCGGGACAGGGGTCCTACGAGCAGTACTTC
V gene: TRBV29-1; D gene: -; clone size: -; J gene: TRBJ2-7; CDR3 protein: CSVETGEQYF; CDR3 DNA: TGCAGCGTTGAGACGGGCGAGCAGTACTTC
V gene: TRBV7-3; D gene: -; clone size: -; J gene: TRBJ2-5; CDR3 protein: CASSLGAVEKETQYF; CDR3 DNA: TGTGCCAGCAGCTTAGGGGCCGTTGAGAAAGAGACCCAGTACTTC
V gene: TRBV28; D gene: TRBD1; clone size: few; J gene: TRBJ1-3; CDR3 protein: CASRPPRQGYSGNTIYF; CDR3 DNA: TGTGCCAGCAGACCCCCTCGACAGGGGTACTCTGGAAACACCATATATTTT
V gene: TRBV28; D gene: -; clone size: -; J gene: TRBJ2-7; CDR3 protein: CASSLLASYEQYF; CDR3 DNA: TGTGCCAGCAGTCTACTAGCTTCCTACGAGCAGTACTTC
V gene: TRBV18; D gene: TRBD1; clone size: -; J gene: TRBJ1-2; CDR3 protein: CASSPGQGDGYTF; CDR3 DNA: TGTGCCAGCTCACCCGGACAGGGAGACGGCTACACCTTC
V gene: TRBV6-2/TRBV6-3; D gene: TRBD2; clone size: once; J gene: TRBJ2-3; CDR3 protein: CASSAGGSTDTQYF; CDR3 DNA: TGTGCCAGCAGTGCGGGAGGGAGCACAGATACGCAGTATTTT
V gene: TRBV10-1; D gene: TRBD1; clone size: -; J gene: TRBJ1-5; CDR3 protein: CASSEKGQATKGNQPQHF; CDR3 DNA: TGCGCCAGCAGTGAGAAGGGACAGGCTACGAAAGGCAATCAGCCCCAGCATTTT
V gene: TRBV9; D gene: TRBD1; clone size: -; J gene: TRBJ2-1; CDR3 protein: CASSVGQGANNEQFF; CDR3 DNA: TGTGCCAGCAGCGTAGGGCAGGGGGCGAACAATGAGCAGTTCTTC
V gene: TRBV2; D gene: -; clone size: -; J gene: TRBJ1-3; CDR3 protein: CASSEAHSTLGNTIYF; CDR3 DNA: TGTGCCAGCAGTGAAGCGCATTCGACACTTGGAAACACCATATATTTT
V gene: TRBV7-9; D gene: TRBD2; clone size: -; J gene: TRBJ2-3; CDR3 protein: CASSGLADTQYF; CDR3 DNA: TGTGCCAGCAGCGGACTAGCAGATACACAGTATTTT
V gene: TRBV7-2; D gene: -; clone size: -; J gene: TRBJ2-3; CDR3 protein: CASSLGPVGPGTDTQYF; CDR3 DNA: TGTGCCAGCAGCTTAGGTCCTGTGGGGCCCGGCACAGATACGCAGTATTTT
V gene: TRBV29-1; D gene: -; clone size: -; J gene: TRBJ2-5; CDR3 protein: CSVAQDLGETQYF; CDR3 DNA: TGCAGCGTTGCCCAGGATCTGGGAGAGACCCAGTACTTC
V gene: TRBV11-2; D gene: TRBD1; clone size: -; J gene: TRBJ2-2; CDR3 protein: CASSLELDRGELFF; CDR3 DNA: TGTGCCAGCAGCTTAGAGTTGGACAGGGGAGAGCTGTTTTTT
V gene: TRBV2; D gene: TRBD1; clone size: -; J gene: TRBJ2-2; CDR3 protein: CASRRQGGDTGELFF; CDR3 DNA: TGTGCCAGCAGGAGACAGGGGGGGGACACCGGGGAGCTGTTTTTT
V gene: TRBV3-1/TRBV3-2; D gene: -; clone size: -; J gene: TRBJ1-1; CDR3 protein: CASSLLGTGGTEAFF; CDR3 DNA: TGTGCCAGCAGCCTCCTAGGGACCGGGGGCACTGAAGCTTTCTTT
V gene: TRBV7-9; D gene: -; clone size: -; J gene: TRBJ2-3; CDR3 protein: CASSTSGTDTQYF; CDR3 DNA: TGTGCCAGCAGCACCTCAGGGACAGATACGCAGTATTTT
V gene: TRBV7-9; D gene: TRBD1; clone size: -; J gene: TRBJ1-5; CDR3 protein: CASSWGTVNQPQHF; CDR3 DNA: TGTGCCAGCAGCTGGGGGACAGTCAATCAGCCCCAGCATTTT
V gene: TRBV11-1; D gene: TRBD2; clone size: -; J gene: TRBJ2-5; CDR3 protein: CASSLGLAGGETQYF; CDR3 DNA: TGTGCCAGCAGCTTAGGACTAGCGGGAGGAGAGACCCAGTACTTC
V gene: TRBV15; D gene: -; clone size: -; J gene: TRBJ2-7; CDR3 protein: CATSQDSYEQYF; CDR3 DNA: TGTGCCACCTCACAGGACTCCTACGAGCAGTACTTC
V gene: TRBV2; D gene: TRBD2; clone size: -; J gene: TRBJ2-3; CDR3 protein: CASSRSGTSGTLPTDTQYF; CDR3 DNA: TGTGCCAGCAGTCGTTCCGGGACTAGCGGGACCCTCCCCACAGATACGCAGTATTTT
V gene: TRBV5-1; D gene: TRBD1; clone size: once; J gene: TRBJ2-4; CDR3 protein: CASSLSVGTDKNIQYF; CDR3 DNA: TGCGCCAGCAGCTTGTCCGTCGGGACAGACAAAAACATTCAGTACTTC
V gene: TRBV14; D gene: -; clone size: -; J gene: TRBJ1-3; CDR3 protein: CASSLLGNTIYF; CDR3 DNA: TGTGCCAGCAGCTTATTGGGAAACACCATATATTTT
V gene: TRBV7-2; D gene: -; clone size: -; J gene: TRBJ2-3; CDR3 protein: CASSSYADTQYF; CDR3 DNA: TGTGCCAGCAGCTCGTATGCAGATACGCAGTATTTT
V gene: TRBV7-6; D gene: TRBD2; clone size: -; J gene: TRBJ2-7; CDR3 protein: CASSLGLAANSYEQYF; CDR3 DNA: TGTGCCAGCAGCTTAGGACTAGCGGCGAACTCCTACGAGCAGTACTTC
V gene: TRBV14; D gene: TRBD2; clone size: -; J gene: TRBJ2-1; CDR3 protein: CASNGGFSYNEQFF; CDR3 DNA: TGTGCCAGCAACGGGGGGTTCTCCTACAATGAGCAGTTCTTC
V gene: TRBV28; D gene: TRBD1; clone size: -; J gene: TRBJ2-1; CDR3 protein: CASSSQGALSYNEQFF; CDR3 DNA: TGTGCCAGCAGTAGTCAGGGGGCTTTATCCTACAATGAGCAGTTCTTC
V gene: TRBV6-5; D gene: -; clone size: once; J gene: TRBJ1-5; CDR3 protein: CASSQKGGSNQPQHF; CDR3 DNA: TGTGCCAGCAGTCAAAAAGGGGGAAGCAATCAGCCCCAGCATTTT
V gene: TRBV5-1; D gene: TRBD1; clone size: -; J gene: TRBJ1-2; CDR3 protein: CASSFGQANYGYTF; CDR3 DNA: TGCGCCAGCAGCTTTGGACAGGCCAACTATGGCTACACCTTC
V gene: TRBV5-4; D gene: -; clone size: -; J gene: TRBJ2-1; CDR3 protein: CASSLGSRSSYNEQFF; CDR3 DNA: TGTGCCAGCAGCTTGGGTTCTAGGTCCTCCTACAATGAGCAGTTCTTC
V gene: TRBV6-1; D gene: -; clone size: few; J gene: TRBJ2-7; CDR3 protein: CASREWAGVSPFAYEQYF; CDR3 DNA: TGTGCCAGCAGGGAATGGGCAGGGGTATCCCCCTTTGCCTACGAGCAGTACTTC
V gene: TRBV5-4; D gene: TRBD2; clone size: -; J gene: TRBJ2-3; CDR3 protein: CASSLVAGSTDTQYF; CDR3 DNA: TGTGCCAGCAGCTTGGTAGCGGGAAGCACAGATACGCAGTATTTT
V gene: TRBV20-1; D gene: -; clone size: -; J gene: TRBJ1-5; CDR3 protein: CSASGGQPQHF; CDR3 DNA: TGCAGTGCTTCGGGGGGGCAGCCCCAGCATTTT
V gene: TRBV7-6; D gene: -; clone size: -; J gene: TRBJ2-3; CDR3 protein: CASSLAPSPDTQYF; CDR3 DNA: TGTGCCAGCAGCTTAGCGCCTAGCCCAGATACGCAGTATTTT
V gene: TRBV3-1/TRBV3-2; D gene: -; clone size: -; J gene: TRBJ2-2; CDR3 protein: CASSQGATSRYTGELFF; CDR3 DNA: TGTGCCAGCAGCCAAGGCGCGACTAGTAGGTACACCGGGGAGCTGTTTTTT